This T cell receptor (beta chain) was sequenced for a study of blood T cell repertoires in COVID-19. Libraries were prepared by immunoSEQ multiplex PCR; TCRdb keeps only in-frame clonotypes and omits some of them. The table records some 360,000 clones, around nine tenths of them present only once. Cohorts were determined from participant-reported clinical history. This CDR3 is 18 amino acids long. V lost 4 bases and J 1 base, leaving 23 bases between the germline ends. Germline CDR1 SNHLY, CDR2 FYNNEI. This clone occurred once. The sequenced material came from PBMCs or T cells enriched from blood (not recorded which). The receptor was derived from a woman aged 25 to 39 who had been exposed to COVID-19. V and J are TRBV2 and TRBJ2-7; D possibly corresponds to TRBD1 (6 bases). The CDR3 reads CASSGIPGDTTTSYEQYF. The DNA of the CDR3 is TGTGCCAGCAGTGGAATCCCCGGGGACACCACAACGTCCTACGAGCAGTACTTC.